This T cell receptor beta chain is drawn from a study of blood T cell repertoires in COVID-19 (dated by TCRdb to 2020 to 2021). Turning to the overall study: Samples covering the acute and convalescent phases of COVID-19 were provided by collaborators in the United States, Italy and Spain. The prospective study material was composed of cDNA or gDNA derived from T cells, B-cell-depleted T cells, or PBMCs. The dataset comprised deeply sampled blood TCRbeta repertoires from subjects exposed to, actively infected with, or recovered from COVID-19. The repertoires were released in a freely available public database intended as a resource for research on the immune response to SARS-CoV-2. Samples were obtained from the ongoing ImmuneRACE study (first 160 participants) and from about 1,300 subjects provided by 6 global collaborators. Sample metadata almost always included a de-identified subject ID, COVID-19 status, age in years and sex. HLA class I and class II types, where available, came from metadata supplied by the sample provider rather than from assay-based typing. General findings and caveats noted by the study authors: The quantity of clinical and demographic metadata differed by source and by participant and was supplied without curation.

As to this clone: It lacks a known antigen. Within one base of it there is no much larger clone, and no base qualities were kept.

Taken from cysteine to phenylalanine, the CDR3 has 16 residues. Here the CDR3 DNA is all that survives: 48 bases in frame from base 1. Relative to germline, V is 3 bases shorter and J is 0 bases shorter, with 13 bases between their ends. The germline V gene specifies MDHEN as CDR1 and SYDVKM as CDR2. One collaborating source in Seattle enrolled patients while the patients were actively infected and followed the patients over time throughout the course of disease. Collaborating institutions collected whole blood in K2EDTA tubes following their own protocols. For TCRbeta analysis, collaborators shipped samples in one of three forms: frozen whole blood, isolated PBMCs, or DNA extracted from either of those sample types. TCRbeta CDR3 regions were amplified from genomic DNA by means of the immunoSEQ Assay, a bias-controlled multiplex PCR. Regarding the original processing steps: The number of nucleated cells in each sample was estimated from the amplification of reference gene primers within the assay. Sequence reads were collapsed and filtered to measure the absolute abundance of every unique TCRbeta CDR3 rearrangement. Productive Simpson clonality was computed per sample as the square root of Simpson's diversity index over productive rearrangements. Here the immuneACCESS table is served through TCRdb, limited to in-frame sequences with V and J called. Missing clones are a known gap in these copies; in checked studies unresolved V genes cover under half, and the rest lacks a known reason. The V and J calls and the clone size are those of that table, but D and trimming were determined from the DNA. The sample table records 100,000 to 150,000 clones; approximately 85% of these occur just once. The ten most abundant clones make up roughly 17% of the sample.

The sequencing input was peripheral blood. The chain is made from TRBV28 and TRBJ2-3; tentative D gene TRBD1, with 5 bases matching. This sequence was found in a man aged 25-40 years with COVID-19, enrolled during active disease. The sequence in DNA is TGTGCCAGCAGTTTGGTCTGGGCAGGGAGCACAGATACGCAGTATTTT. This yields the protein CASSLVWAGSTDTQYF.